This TCR beta chain was sequenced for a study of shared clonotypes between healthy human individuals. The trim removed 3 bases at V and 5 bases at J, leaving 9 bases unmatched. The germline V gene has CDR1 LGHNA and CDR2 YSLEER. CDR3 size: 18 residues. Here immunoSEQ multiplex PCR was the method, and the copy in TCRdb shows in-frame clones only, minus some. The repertoire consists of 1.6 million or so clones, with around 97% occurring once and the leading ten covering 1.2%. The chain uses TRBV4-3 and TRBJ2-1; 14 bases fit TRBD2. This sequence originates from a man aged 25-45 years in good health. The sample consisted of naive CD4+ T cells sorted from blood. Indicated subset: CD45RA+ positively selected. The DNA for the CDR3 is TGCGCCAGCAGCCAGGGCCGACTAGCGGGAGGGCCCAACAATGAGCAGTTCTTC. This sequence encodes CASSQGRLAGGPNNEQFF.